One and the same sample provided the 19 T cell receptor beta chains below, sequenced in a study of CD8+ T cells in alopecia areata. It was cDNA, reverse transcribed from extracted RNA, that served as the sequencing template. Produced via immunoSEQ multiplex PCR; TCRdb's table is partial and in-frame only. The table shows 150,000 to 200,000 clones, with 50% to 75% occurring only once. The sequencing here drew on CD4+ T cells sorted from blood, taken at week 0. The source is a human donor with alopecia areata.

The genes are TRBV5-1 and TRBJ1-1; D uncertain. CDR3 length: 14 residues. CDR1 and CDR2 (germline): SGHRS, YFSETQ. V lost 2 bases to trimming and J lost 1 base, with 9 bases between them. For the CDR3, the DNA is TGCGCCAGCAGCTTCGATGGAAAGAACACTGAAGCTTTCTTT. Translation: CASSFDGKNTEAFF.

The chain is built from TRBV30 and TRBJ1-6, with D perhaps matching TRBD1 (6 bases). Germline values: CDR1 GTSNPN, CDR2 SVGIG (reference sequence). Trimming pared 0 bases from V and 10 bases from J, leaving 13 bases between. The CDR3 has 14 amino acids. CDR3 DNA: TGTGCCTGGAGTGTTGGCAGGGGCTACTCACCCCTCCACTTT. Its protein is CAWSVGRGYSPLHF.

This clone has a single count. The V call is TRBV30, the J call TRBJ2-3, with unresolved D. V was cut by 3 bases and J by 0 bases, with 10 bases left in between. CDR1 is GTSNPN and CDR2 is SVGIG in the germline V gene (reference sequence). The CDR3 runs 14 residues. CDR3 amino acids: CAWRRRISTDTQYF. The CDR3 nucleotides read TGTGCCTGGAGACGGCGGATTAGCACAGATACGCAGTATTTT. Looking up the rest from reference TRBV30 and TRBJ2-3 gives the full variable domain: SQTIHQWPATLVQPVGSPLSLECTVEGTSNPNLYWYRQAAGRGLQLLFYSVGIGQISSEVPQNLSASRPQDRQFILSSKKLLLSDSGFYLCAWRRRISTDTQYFGPGTRLTVL.

This clone was detected only once. This sequence joins TRBV7-2 and TRBJ1-2; 7 nucleotides line up with TRBD1. J was trimmed by 2 bases and V by 5 bases; bases with no gene match: 8. CDR1 SGHTA and CDR2 FQGNSA come from the germline V gene. This CDR3 spans 15 amino acids. CDR3 coding DNA: TGTGCCAGCAGCCCAGACCCGGGACAGAACTATGGCTACACCTTC. This gives the protein CASSPDPGQNYGYTF.

The V and J genes are TRBV6-5 and TRBJ1-1; 7 bases line up with TRBD1. Germline CDR1 and CDR2: MNHEY and SVGAGI. This CDR3 spans 12 amino acids. The ends lost 5 bases at V and 10 bases at J; junction bases unmatched: 7. Written as DNA, the CDR3 is TGTGCCAGCAGTCCCCCGACAGGGTCAGCTTTCTTT. It is translated as CASSPPTGSAFF.

This sequence joins TRBV7-2 and TRBJ2-7; TRBD1 matches 11 bases. Germline CDR1 is SGHTA and CDR2 is FQGNSA. The CDR3 runs 13 residues. The ends lost 2 bases at V and 7 bases at J; junction bases unmatched: 1. The CDR3 bases are TGTGCCAGCAGCTTACGGGACAGGGGGGAGCAGTACTTC. Translating gives CASSLRDRGEQYF.

The CDR3 loop is CSFLRQGHNEQFF. The DNA of the CDR3 is TGCAGCTTCCTCCGACAGGGACACAATGAGCAGTTCTTC. V is TRBV29-1 and J is TRBJ2-1; 7 positions agree with TRBD1. Unmatched junction bases numbered 9, after V lost 8 bases and J lost 5 bases. The length of the CDR3 is 13 residues. Germline CDR1 is SQVTM and CDR2 is ANQGSEA.

V usage is TRBV29-1 and J usage is TRBJ1-1; D might be TRBD1 (6 bases). Germline V lookup: CDR1 SQVTM, CDR2 ANQGSEA. The ends were cut back, 4 bases at V and 3 bases at J, with 12 bases in the middle. This CDR3 region has 13 residues. The CDR3 coding sequence is TGCAGCGTTGGTCGGGGGGCGCACACTGAAGCTTTCTTT. It encodes CSVGRGAHTEAFF.

The V and J genes are TRBV9 and TRBJ1-5; D not resolved. Trimming pared 3 bases from V and 5 bases from J, leaving 9 bases between. Germline CDR1 SGDLS, CDR2 YYNGEE. The CDR3 has 13 residues. CDR3 loop: CASSGSGDQPQHF. CDR3 bases: TGTGCCAGCAGCGGATCCGGTGATCAGCCCCAGCATTTT.

The rearrangement uses TRBV7-2 and TRBJ2-5, with D possibly being TRBD1 or TRBD2 (5 bases each). The CDR3 covers 15 residues. The germline gives CDR1 SGHTA, CDR2 FQGNSA. With 5 bases removed from V and 4 bases from J, the gap between germline ends came to 17 bases. CDR3 amino acids: CASSGVGVVGETQYF. The CDR3 region has the DNA TGTGCCAGCAGCGGGGTGGGGGTAGTGGGAGAGACCCAGTACTTC.

This clone was found a few times. The gene calls are TRBV10-3 and TRBJ2-5, with D perhaps matching TRBD1 (6 bases). The length of the CDR3 is 14 residues. Trimming cost V 2 bases and J 5 bases, with 12 bases left between them. Germline V gives CDR1 ENHRY, CDR2 SYGVKD. CDR3 amino acids: CAISEQTGGETQYF. In DNA, the CDR3 is TGTGCCATCAGTGAGCAGACAGGTGGCGAGACCCAGTACTTC.

The chain carries TRBV19 and TRBJ1-4; D may be TRBD1 (6 bases). The CDR3 loop spans 12 amino acids. V was clipped by 6 bases and J by 8 bases, with 10 bases between them. Germline values: CDR1 LNHDA, CDR2 SQIVND (reference sequence). CDR3 nucleotide sequence: TGTGCCAGTAGGACAGGACGGGAAAAACTGTTTTTT. It codes for CASRTGREKLFF.

This chain joins TRBV7-9 and TRBJ2-7; TRBD2 is a possible D gene (6 bases). The CDR3 totals 14 residues. V dropped 1 base and J dropped 2 bases, with 9 bases sitting between them. Germline values: CDR1 SEHNR, CDR2 FQNEAQ (reference sequence). CDR3 protein: CASSLEEGPYEQYF. Written as DNA, the CDR3 is TGTGCCAGCAGCTTAGAGGAGGGCCCCTACGAGCAGTACTTC.

This clone has only one observation. J is TRBJ1-4 and V is TRBV27; 7 bases fit TRBD1. J was trimmed by 4 bases and V by 3 bases; bases with no gene match: 2. This CDR3 has 14 amino acids. Germline lookup yields CDR1 MNHEY and CDR2 SMNVEV (reference sequence). CDR3 sequence: CASSFRGGNEKLFF. The DNA of the CDR3 is TGTGCCAGCAGTTTCAGGGGGGGTAATGAAAAACTGTTTTTT.

The chain is built from TRBV18 and TRBJ2-6; 7 bases agree with TRBD1. Germline assignment: CDR1 KGHSH and CDR2 LQKENI. The CDR3 is 16 residues long. The V gene end was trimmed by 0 bases and the J gene end by 3 bases; junction bases not matched to a gene: 2. The CDR3 loop reads CASSPPDRDGANVLTF. In DNA form, the CDR3 reads TGTGCCAGCTCACCACCAGACAGGGATGGGGCCAACGTCCTGACTTTC.

The rearrangement links TRBV11-2 to TRBJ1-2; TRBD1 aligns across 12 bases. Germline CDR1 reads SGHAT; CDR2 reads FQNNGV. The V and J ends lost 6 bases and 6 bases, in that order; junction bases with no gene match: 8. The length of the CDR3 is 15 residues. DNA for the CDR3: TGTGCCAGCAGTGGCGCGGGACAGGGGGCGAATGGCTACACCTTC. Amino acids: CASSGAGQGANGYTF.

This clone was observed a handful of times. The V and J genes are TRBV7-2 and TRBJ1-3, with D hard to call. The length of the CDR3 is 16 residues. Germline CDR1 SGHTA, CDR2 FQGNSA. The V gene lost 0 bases and the J gene lost 0 bases, with 9 bases spanning the gap. CDR3 loop: CASSLAGRFSGNTIYF. CDR3 in DNA: TGTGCCAGCAGCTTAGCGGGCCGGTTCTCTGGAAACACCATATATTTT.

The chain joins TRBV10-3 to TRBJ1-5; D call uncertain. The V gene's germline CDR1 is ENHRY and CDR2 SYGVKD. The CDR3 has 15 amino acids. V shed 0 bases and J shed 6 bases, with 12 bases lying between them. Here the CDR3 DNA reads TGTGCCATCAGTGAGTCGTCGAGCAGGACTCAGCCCCAGCATTTT. This sequence encodes CAISESSSRTQPQHF.

Concerning this clone itself: Other DNA sequences in this sample translate to the same CDR3. V usage is TRBV5-1 and J usage is TRBJ2-7, with 9 bases aligning to TRBD1. The V gene end was trimmed by 0 bases and the J gene end by 2 bases; junction bases not matched to a gene: 3. Germline lookup yields CDR1 SGHRS and CDR2 YFSETQ. The CDR3 totals 15 residues. CDR3 protein: CASSLGGQGPYEQYF. As DNA, the CDR3 is TGCGCCAGCAGCTTGGGAGGACAGGGGCCCTACGAGCAGTACTTC.